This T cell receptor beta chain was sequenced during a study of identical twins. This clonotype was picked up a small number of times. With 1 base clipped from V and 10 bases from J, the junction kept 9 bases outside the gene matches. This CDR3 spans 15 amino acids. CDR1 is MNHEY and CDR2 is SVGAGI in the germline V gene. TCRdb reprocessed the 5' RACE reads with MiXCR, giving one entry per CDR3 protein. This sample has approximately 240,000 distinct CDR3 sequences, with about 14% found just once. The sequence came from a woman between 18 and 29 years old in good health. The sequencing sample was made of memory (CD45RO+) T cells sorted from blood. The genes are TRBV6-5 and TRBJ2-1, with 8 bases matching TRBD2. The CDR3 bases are TGTGCCAGCAGTTACTTCACTAGCGGAGGGAGGGAGCAGTTCTTC. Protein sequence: CASSYFTSGGREQFF.